This T cell receptor (beta chain) is from a study of low-dose radiotherapy and immunotherapy resistance in tumors. Germline loops: CDR1 DFQATT, CDR2 SNEGSKA (reference sequence). CDR3 length: 13 residues. Trimming took 6 bases from V and 5 from J; bases not matched to a gene: 7. Time point indicated: before trial treatment. TRAV- and TRBV-specific primers were used for first-strand cDNA, which covered alpha and beta chains. A roughly 19-cycle PCR with a constant-region primer and V-primer adapter amplified TCRs. Using its own MiXCR run on the reads, TCRdb lists one record per CDR3 protein. The data contain over 65,000 distinct CDR3 sequences, 15% to 20% of them singletons. This clonotype was seen ten or more times.

The receptor was isolated from a male donor with prostate cancer. Source: PBMCs, taken before treatment. The chain recombines TRBV20-1 with TRBJ2-3, with TRBD1 matching over 8 bases. The chain's CDR3 is CSATTGEEDTQYF. The CDR3 DNA reads as TGCAGTGCCACGACAGGGGAGGAAGATACGCAGTATTTT.